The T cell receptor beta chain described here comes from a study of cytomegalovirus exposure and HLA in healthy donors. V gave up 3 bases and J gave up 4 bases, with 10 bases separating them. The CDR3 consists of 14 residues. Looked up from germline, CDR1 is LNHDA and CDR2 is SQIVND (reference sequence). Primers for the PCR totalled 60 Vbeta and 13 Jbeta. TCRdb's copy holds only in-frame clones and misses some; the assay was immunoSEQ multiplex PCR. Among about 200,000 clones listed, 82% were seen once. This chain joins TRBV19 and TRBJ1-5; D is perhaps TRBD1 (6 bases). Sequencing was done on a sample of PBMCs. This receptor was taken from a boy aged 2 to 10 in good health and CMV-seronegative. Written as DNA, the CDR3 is TGTGCCAGTAGTATCCGGGACACTAATCAGCCCCAGCATTTT. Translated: CASSIRDTNQPQHF.